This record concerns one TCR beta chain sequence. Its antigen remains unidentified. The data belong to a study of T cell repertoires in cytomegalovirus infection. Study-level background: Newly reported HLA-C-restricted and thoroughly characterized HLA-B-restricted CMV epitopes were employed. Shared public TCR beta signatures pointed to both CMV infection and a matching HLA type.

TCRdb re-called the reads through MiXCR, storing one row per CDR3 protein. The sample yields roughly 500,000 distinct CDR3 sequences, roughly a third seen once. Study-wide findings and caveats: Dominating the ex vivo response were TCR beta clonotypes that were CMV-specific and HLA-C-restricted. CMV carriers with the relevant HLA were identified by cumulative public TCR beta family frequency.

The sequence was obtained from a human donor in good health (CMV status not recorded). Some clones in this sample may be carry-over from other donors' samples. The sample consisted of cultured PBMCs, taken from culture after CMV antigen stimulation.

The CDR3 protein is CASSLVVGTGLNTEAFF. The CDR3 region has the DNA TGTGCCAGCAGCTTAGTTGTGGGGACAGGGCTGAACACTGAAGCTTTCTTT. The chain recombines TRBV7-9 with TRBJ1-1; 9 nucleotides match TRBD1. The CDR3 has 17 amino acids. The junction had 6 bases not matched to a gene; V was cut back by 1 base and J by 0 bases. CDR1 is SEHNR and CDR2 is FQNEAQ in the germline V gene (reference sequence).